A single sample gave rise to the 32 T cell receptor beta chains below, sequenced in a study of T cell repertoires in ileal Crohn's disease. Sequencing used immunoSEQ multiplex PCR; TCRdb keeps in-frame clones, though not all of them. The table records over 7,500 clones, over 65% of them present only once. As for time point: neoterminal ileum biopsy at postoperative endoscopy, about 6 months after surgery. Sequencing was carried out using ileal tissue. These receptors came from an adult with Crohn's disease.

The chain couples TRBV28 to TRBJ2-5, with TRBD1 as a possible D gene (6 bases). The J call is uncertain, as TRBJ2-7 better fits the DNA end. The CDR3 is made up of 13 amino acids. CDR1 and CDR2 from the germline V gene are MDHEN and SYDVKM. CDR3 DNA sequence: TGTGCCAGCAGAGGGACACTCTCCTACGAGCAGTACTTC. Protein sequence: CASRGTLSYEQYF.

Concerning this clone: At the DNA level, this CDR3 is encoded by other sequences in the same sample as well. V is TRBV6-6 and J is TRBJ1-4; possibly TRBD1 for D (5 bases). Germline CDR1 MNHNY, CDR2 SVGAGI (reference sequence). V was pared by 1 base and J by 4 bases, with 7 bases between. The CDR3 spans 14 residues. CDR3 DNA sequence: TGTGCCAGCAGTTACTTCGGGGGTAATGAAAAACTGTTTTTT. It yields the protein CASSYFGGNEKLFF.

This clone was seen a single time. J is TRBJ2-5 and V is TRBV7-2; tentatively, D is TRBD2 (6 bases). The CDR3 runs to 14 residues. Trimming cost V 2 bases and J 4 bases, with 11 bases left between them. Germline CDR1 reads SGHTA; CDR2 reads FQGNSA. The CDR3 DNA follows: TGTGCCAGCAGCTTAAGGGCGGGGAGAGAGACCCAGTACTTC. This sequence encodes CASSLRAGRETQYF.

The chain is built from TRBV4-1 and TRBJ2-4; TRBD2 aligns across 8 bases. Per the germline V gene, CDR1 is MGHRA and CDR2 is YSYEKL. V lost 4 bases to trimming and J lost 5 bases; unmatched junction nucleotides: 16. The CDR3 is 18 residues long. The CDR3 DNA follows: TGCGCCAGCAGCCCCCGCTGGACTAGCAATCCCTCCCAAAACATTCAGTACTTC. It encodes CASSPRWTSNPSQNIQYF.

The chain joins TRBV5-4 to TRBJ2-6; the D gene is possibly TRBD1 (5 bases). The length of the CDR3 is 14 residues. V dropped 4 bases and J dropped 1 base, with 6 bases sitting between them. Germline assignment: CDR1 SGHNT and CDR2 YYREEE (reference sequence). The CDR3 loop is CASSRGSGANVLTF. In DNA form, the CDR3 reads TGTGCCAGCAGCAGGGGTTCTGGGGCCAACGTCCTGACTTTC. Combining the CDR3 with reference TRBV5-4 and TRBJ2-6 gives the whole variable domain ETGVTQSPTHLIKTRGQQVTLRCSSQSGHNTVSWYQQALGQGPQFIFQYYREEENGRGNFPPRFSGLQFPNYSSELNVNALELDDSALYLCASSRGSGANVLTFGAGSRLTVL.

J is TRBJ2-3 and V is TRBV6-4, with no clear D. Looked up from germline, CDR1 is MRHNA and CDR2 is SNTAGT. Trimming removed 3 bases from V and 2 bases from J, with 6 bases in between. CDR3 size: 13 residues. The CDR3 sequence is CASSEHPTDTQYF. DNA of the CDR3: TGTGCCAGCAGTGAACACCCCACAGATACGCAGTATTTT.

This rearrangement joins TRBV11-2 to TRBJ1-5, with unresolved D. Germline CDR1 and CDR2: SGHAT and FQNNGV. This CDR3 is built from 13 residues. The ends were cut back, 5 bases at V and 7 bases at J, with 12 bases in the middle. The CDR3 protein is CASSLTPAQPQHF. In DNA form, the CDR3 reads TGTGCCAGCAGCCTTACACCAGCGCAGCCCCAGCATTTT.

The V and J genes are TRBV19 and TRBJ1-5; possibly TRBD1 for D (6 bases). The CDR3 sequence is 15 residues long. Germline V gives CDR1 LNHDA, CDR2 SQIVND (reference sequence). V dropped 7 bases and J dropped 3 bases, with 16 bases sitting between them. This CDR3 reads CASKRVAGDNQPQHF. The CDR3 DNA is TGTGCCAGTAAAAGGGTGGCAGGGGACAATCAGCCCCAGCATTTT.

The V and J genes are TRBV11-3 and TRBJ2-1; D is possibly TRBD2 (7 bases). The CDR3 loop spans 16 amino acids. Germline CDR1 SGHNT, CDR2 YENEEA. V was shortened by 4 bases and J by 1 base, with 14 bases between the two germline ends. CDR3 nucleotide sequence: TGTGCCAGCAGCTCCCGAGGGGGGGGATCCTACAATGAGCAGTTCTTC. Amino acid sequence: CASSSRGGGSYNEQFF.

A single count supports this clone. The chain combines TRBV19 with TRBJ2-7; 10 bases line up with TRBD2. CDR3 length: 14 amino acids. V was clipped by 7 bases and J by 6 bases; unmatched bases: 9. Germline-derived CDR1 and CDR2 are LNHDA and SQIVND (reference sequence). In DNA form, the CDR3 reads TGTGCCAGTAACTTCGGGACTAGCGACGGCGAGCAGTACTTC. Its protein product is CASNFGTSDGEQYF. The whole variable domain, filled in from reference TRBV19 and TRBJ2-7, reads DGGITQSPKYLFRKEGQNVTLSCEQNLNHDAMYWYRQDPGQGLRLIYYSQIVNDFQKGDIAEGYSVSREKKESFPLTVTSAQKNPTAFYLCASNFGTSDGEQYFGPGTRLTVT.

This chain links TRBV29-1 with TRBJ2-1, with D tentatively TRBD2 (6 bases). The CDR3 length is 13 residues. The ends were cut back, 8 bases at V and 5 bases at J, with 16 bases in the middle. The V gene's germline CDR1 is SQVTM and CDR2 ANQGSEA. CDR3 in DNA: TGCAGCACCCCCGGCGGACTACACAATGAGCAGTTCTTC. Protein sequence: CSTPGGLHNEQFF.

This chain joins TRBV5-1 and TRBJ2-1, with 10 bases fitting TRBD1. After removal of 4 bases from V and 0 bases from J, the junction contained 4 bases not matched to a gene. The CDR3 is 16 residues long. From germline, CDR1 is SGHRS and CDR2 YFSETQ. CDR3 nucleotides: TGCGCCAGCAGCCCCGGGACAGGGGACTCCTACAATGAGCAGTTCTTC. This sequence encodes CASSPGTGDSYNEQFF.

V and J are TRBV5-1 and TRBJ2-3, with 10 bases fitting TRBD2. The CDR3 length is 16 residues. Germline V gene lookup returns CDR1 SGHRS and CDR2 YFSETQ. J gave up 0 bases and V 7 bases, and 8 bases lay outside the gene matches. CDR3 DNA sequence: TGCGCCAGCCGACCCACTAGCGGGGTGAGCACAGATACGCAGTATTTT. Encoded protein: CASRPTSGVSTDTQYF.

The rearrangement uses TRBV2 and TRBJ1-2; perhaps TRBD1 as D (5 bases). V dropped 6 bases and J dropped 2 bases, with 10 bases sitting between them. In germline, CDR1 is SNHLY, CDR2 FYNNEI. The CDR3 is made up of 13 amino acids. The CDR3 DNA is TGTGCCAGCAGCATACAGGAAAACTATGGCTACACCTTC. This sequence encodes CASSIQENYGYTF.

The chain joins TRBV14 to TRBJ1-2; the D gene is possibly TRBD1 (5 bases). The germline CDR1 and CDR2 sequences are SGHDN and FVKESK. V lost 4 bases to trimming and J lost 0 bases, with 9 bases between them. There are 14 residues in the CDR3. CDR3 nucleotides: TGTGCCAGCAGCCCACAGGTTACTAACTATGGCTACACCTTC. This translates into CASSPQVTNYGYTF.

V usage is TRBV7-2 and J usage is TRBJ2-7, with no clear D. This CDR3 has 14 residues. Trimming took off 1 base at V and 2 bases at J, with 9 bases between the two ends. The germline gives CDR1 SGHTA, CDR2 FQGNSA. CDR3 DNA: TGTGCCAGCAGCTTAGTAACAGCTACCTACGAGCAGTACTTC. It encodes CASSLVTATYEQYF.

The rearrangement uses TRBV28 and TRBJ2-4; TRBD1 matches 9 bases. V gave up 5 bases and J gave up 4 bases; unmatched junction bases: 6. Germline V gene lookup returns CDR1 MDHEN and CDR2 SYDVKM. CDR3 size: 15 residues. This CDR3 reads CASSPIDRGKNIQYF. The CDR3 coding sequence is TGTGCCAGCAGTCCCATAGACAGGGGGAAAAACATTCAGTACTTC.

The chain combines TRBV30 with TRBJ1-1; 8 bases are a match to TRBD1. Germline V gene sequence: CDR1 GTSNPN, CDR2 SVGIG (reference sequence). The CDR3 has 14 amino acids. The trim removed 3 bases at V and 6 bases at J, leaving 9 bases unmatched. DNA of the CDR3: TGTGCCTGGAGCCTTGCAGGGGGCCTCGCTGAAGCTTTCTTT. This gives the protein CAWSLAGGLAEAFF. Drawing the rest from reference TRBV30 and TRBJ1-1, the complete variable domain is SQTIHQWPATLVQPVGSPLSLECTVEGTSNPNLYWYRQAAGRGLQLLFYSVGIGQISSEVPQNLSASRPQDRQFILSSKKLLLSDSGFYLCAWSLAGGLAEAFFGQGTRLTVV.

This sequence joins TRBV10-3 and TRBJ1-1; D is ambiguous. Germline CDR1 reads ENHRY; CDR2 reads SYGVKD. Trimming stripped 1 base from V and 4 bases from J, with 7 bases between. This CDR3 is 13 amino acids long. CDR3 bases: TGTGCCATCAGTGAGTACGGAGGCACTGAAGCTTTCTTT. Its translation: CAISEYGGTEAFF.

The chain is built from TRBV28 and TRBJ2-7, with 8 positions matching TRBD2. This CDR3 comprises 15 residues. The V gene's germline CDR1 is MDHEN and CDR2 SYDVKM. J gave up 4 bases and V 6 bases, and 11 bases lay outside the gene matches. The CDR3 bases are TGTGCCAGCAGAAGGAGCGGGAGCCCCACGTACGAGCAGTACTTC. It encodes CASRRSGSPTYEQYF.

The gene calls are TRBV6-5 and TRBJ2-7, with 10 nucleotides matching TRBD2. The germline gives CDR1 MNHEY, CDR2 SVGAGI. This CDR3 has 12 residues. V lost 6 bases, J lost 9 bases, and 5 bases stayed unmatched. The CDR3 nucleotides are TGTGCCAGCAGCCGAGCGGGAGGGGTGCAGTACTTC. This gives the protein CASSRAGGVQYF.

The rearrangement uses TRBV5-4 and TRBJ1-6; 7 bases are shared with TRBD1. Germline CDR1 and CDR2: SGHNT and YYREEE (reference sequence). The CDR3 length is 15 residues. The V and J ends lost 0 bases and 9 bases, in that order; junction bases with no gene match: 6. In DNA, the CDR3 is TGTGCCAGCAGCTTGGAAGACAGGGTGGGTTCACCCCTCCACTTT. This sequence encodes CASSLEDRVGSPLHF.

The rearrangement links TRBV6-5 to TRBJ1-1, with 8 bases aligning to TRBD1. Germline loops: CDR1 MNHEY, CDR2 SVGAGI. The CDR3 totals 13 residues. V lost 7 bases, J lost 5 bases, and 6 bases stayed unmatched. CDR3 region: CASKGQGRTEAFF. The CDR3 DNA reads TGTGCCAGCAAAGGACAGGGTAGAACTGAAGCTTTCTTT.

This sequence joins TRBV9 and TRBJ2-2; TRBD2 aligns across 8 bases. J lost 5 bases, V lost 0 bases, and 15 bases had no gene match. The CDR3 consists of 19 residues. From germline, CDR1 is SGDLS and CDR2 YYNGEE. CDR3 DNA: TGTGCCAGCAGCGTAGATGTGGTCGGGAGGGCCCCGGGGACCGGGGAGCTGTTTTTT. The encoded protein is CASSVDVVGRAPGTGELFF. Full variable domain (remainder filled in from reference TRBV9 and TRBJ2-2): DSGVTQTPKHLITATGQRVTLRCSPRSGDLSVYWYQQSLDQGLQFLIQYYNGEERAKGNILERFSAQQFPDLHSELNLSSLELGDSALYFCASSVDVVGRAPGTGELFFGEGSRLTVL.

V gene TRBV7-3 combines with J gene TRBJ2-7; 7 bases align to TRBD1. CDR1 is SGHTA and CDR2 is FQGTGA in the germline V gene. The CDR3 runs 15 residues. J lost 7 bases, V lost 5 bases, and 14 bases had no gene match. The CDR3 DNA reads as TGTGCCAGCAGCCCTACTCGACAGGGAATGGGGGAGCAGTACTTC. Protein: CASSPTRQGMGEQYF.

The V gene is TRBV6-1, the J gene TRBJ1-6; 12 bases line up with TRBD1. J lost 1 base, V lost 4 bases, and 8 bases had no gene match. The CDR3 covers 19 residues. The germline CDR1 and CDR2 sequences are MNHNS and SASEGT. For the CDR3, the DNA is TGTGCCAGCAGTGCTAAGGGACAGGGGGCTGATTCCTATAATTCACCCCTCCACTTT. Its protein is CASSAKGQGADSYNSPLHF.

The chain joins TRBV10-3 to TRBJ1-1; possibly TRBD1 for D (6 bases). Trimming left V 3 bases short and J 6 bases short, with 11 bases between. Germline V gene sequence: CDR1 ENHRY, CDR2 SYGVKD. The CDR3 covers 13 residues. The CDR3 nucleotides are TGTGCCATCAGTGAAGGGGGGGGCGCTGAAGCTTTCTTT. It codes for CAISEGGGAEAFF.

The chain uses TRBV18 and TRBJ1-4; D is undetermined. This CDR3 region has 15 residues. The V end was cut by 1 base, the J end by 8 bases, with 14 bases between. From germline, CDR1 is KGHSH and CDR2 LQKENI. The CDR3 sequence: CASSPLPELGEKLFF. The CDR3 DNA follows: TGTGCCAGCTCACCACTGCCGGAGCTTGGGGAAAAACTGTTTTTT.

The CDR3 DNA sequence: TGTGCCAGCAGCCAAGTTGGCAGGTACGAGCAGTACTTC. It codes for CASSQVGRYEQYF. The chain carries TRBV14 and TRBJ2-7; D is unclear. The germline gives CDR1 SGHDN, CDR2 FVKESK. This CDR3 spans 13 amino acids. V lost 1 base and J lost 4, with 8 bases in between. Using reference TRBV14 and TRBJ2-7 for the parts outside the CDR3, the full variable domain is EAGVTQFPSHSVIEKGQTVTLRCDPISGHDNLYWYRRVMGKEIKFLLHFVKESKQDESGMPNNRFLAERTGGTYSTLKVQPAELEDSGVYFCASSQVGRYEQYFGPGTRLTVT.

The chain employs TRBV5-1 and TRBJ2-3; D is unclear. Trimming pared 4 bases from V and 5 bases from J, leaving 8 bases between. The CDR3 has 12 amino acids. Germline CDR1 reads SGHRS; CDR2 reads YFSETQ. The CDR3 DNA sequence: TGCGCCAGCAGCGTGACGGGAGATACGCAGTATTTT. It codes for CASSVTGDTQYF.

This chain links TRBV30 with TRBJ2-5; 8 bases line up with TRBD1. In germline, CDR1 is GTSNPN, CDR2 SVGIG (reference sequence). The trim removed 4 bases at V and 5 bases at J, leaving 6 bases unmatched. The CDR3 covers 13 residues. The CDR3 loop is CAWNTGGMETQYF. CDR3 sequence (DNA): TGTGCCTGGAATACAGGGGGGATGGAGACCCAGTACTTC.

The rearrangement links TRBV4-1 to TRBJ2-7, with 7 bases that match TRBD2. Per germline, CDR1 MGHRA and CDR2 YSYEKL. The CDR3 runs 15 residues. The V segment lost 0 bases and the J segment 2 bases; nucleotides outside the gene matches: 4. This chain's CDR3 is CASSQDGRGTYEQYF. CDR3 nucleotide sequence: TGCGCCAGCAGCCAAGATGGGAGGGGCACCTACGAGCAGTACTTC.